Described below is a single TCR beta chain sequence and its context. The antigen is not known. Use of 60 Vbeta and 13 Jbeta primers characterized the PCR. In the original workflow: In a later analysis, roughly 11 million of approximately 86 million unique beta chains occurred in at least two donors. TCRdb keeps only in-frame clones here, not all; method: immunoSEQ multiplex PCR. D and trimming were read from the DNA, whereas the V and J calls and clone size are those reported in that table. The sample has over 150,000 clones; 60% to 80% are singletons. J lost 7 bases, V lost 6 bases, and 8 bases had no gene match. CDR1 is MNHNY and CDR2 is SVGAGI in the germline V gene (reference sequence). This CDR3 spans 14 amino acids. The data belong to a study of cytomegalovirus exposure and HLA in healthy donors. Study-wide findings and caveats: Cytomegalovirus association was listed for 150 or so TCR beta chains. Reports credit the classifier with highly specific, highly sensitive diagnosis of cytomegalovirus status.

Donors in the study were healthy people who gave bone marrow. The TCR sequence derives from a young man in good health and CMV-seropositive. The rearrangement joins TRBV6-6 to TRBJ1-5; TRBD1 matches at 8 bases. The sequenced sample consisted of PBMCs. The CDR3 here is CASRLDRGYQPQHF. In DNA, the CDR3 is TGTGCCAGCAGATTAGACAGGGGTTACCAGCCCCAGCATTTT.